The TCR beta chain under discussion was sequenced for a study of T cell responses to AZD1222 COVID-19 vaccine. The CDR3 consists of 20 residues. Germline V gene lookup returns CDR1 MDHEN and CDR2 SYDVKM. V lost 2 bases, J lost 4 bases, and 30 bases lay in between. Study results and limitations: Spike regions recognized by vaccine-associated CD4 TCRs spanned the protein, led by 160-218 and 743-854. Baseline seropositives among AZD1222 recipients totaled only five or six. Donors were largely white British and mainly female; clonal diversity was possibly underestimated.

Points on this clone: The antigen is not known.

Assay: immunoSEQ multiplex PCR; the TCRdb copy retains only in-frame clones and omits some. The table lists 130,000 to 150,000 clones, approximately 93% of them singletons. V is TRBV28 and J is TRBJ2-7; D is perhaps TRBD2 (5 bases). This specimen consisted of peripheral blood, obtained after recovery from COVID-19. This clonotype was sampled from an adult who had recovered from COVID-19. The CDR3 sequence: CASSLAIQPLSWGSGYEQYF. CDR3 DNA: TGTGCCAGCAGTTTAGCAATCCAGCCCCTATCATGGGGATCGGGATACGAGCAGTACTTC.